This T cell receptor beta chain was obtained from a study of human versus mouse CDR3 diversity and MHC coevolution (dated by TCRdb to 2016 to 2017). With regard to the full study: The immunoSEQ assay was reported to detect one in 200,000 T cells and to minimize multiplex PCR amplification bias. The human cohort was made up of three healthy volunteer blood donors, who at collection were aged 30 to 40, 40 to 50 and 60 to 69, one donor in each range. Valid reads per sample ranged from roughly 5.5 x 10^6 to 1.8 x 10^7 across mouse and human samples. As a reference point for TCR selection on multiple MHC II alleles, the study used human naive CD4 T cell repertoires and compared them against human-TCR-locus transgenic mice that have a single MHC II. General study outcomes and caveats: Because human T cells were selected on about 6 MHC II alleles, repertoire diversity was not considered directly comparable between humans and mice. iCHAO1 estimates gave humans the largest TCR beta repertoire, around 1.5 million clonotypes, attributed likely to selection by multiple MHC II molecules. Among all compared groups, most of the three human donors had the lowest clonal inequality scores. On average, humans had more CDR3 deletions and insertions than mice, indicating greater exonuclease and TdT activity.

Naive CD4 T cells, defined as CD45RO-negative and CD62L-positive, were isolated from PBMCs by fluorescence-activated cell sorting. Each donor gave approximately 50 ml of fresh peripheral blood, from which PBMCs were isolated by Ficoll density centrifugation. Cells were sorted on a FACSAria III instrument, and every sample had a purity above 85%. On this clone itself: Its antigen is currently not known. The sample holds no much larger clone one base away, and base qualities are not on file.

Taken from the germline V gene, the CDR1 and CDR2 loops are MRHNA and SNTAGT. The CDR3, cysteine through phenylalanine, is 15 amino acids long. This entry keeps only the CDR3 DNA: 45 bases, framed from base 1. Trimming removed 6 bases from V and 0 bases from J; the gene matches leave 5 bases unexplained. The QIAGEN blood and tissue kit was used to extract genomic DNA from sorted cells, and the DNA was quantified on a NanoDrop 1000. The immunoSEQ platform deep sequenced and quantified TCR alpha and beta chains by multiplex PCR of genomic DNA. The authors processed their data as follows. IMGT gene and region definitions were used for annotation of the TCR sequences. Out-of-frame rearrangements were used as a proxy for the preselection repertoire and compared with in-frame clonotypes. To estimate repertoire size, the study used the iCHAO1 estimator that comes with the immunoSEQ platform. A Gini index, which is based on the Lorenz curve, was applied to in-frame amino acid clonotypes to measure clonal inequality. The intersect function of the R package tcR was used to count shared clonotypes, and the Jaccard index was used to score similarity. V, J and V-J usage frequencies went into a principal component analysis run with the R prcomp function, with no normalization applied. TCRdb retrieved this table from immuneACCESS and kept in-frame rearrangements only. Not all clones are present; in checked studies, unresolved V genes account for under half, and no reason is known for the remainder. The DNA gave D and trimming, while V, J and clone size come from that table. The sample records 50,000 to 65,000 clones, approximately 94% of which are singletons. The ten largest clones represent over 15% of the sample.

The sequenced sample was naive CD4+ T cells from blood. The cell subset or site label for this specimen denotes: CD45RO-negative CD62L-positive naive CD4 T cells. This receptor was taken from a person aged 55 to 70 in good health. The rearranged segments are TRBV6-4 and TRBJ1-5, with 7 bases aligning to TRBD1. The nucleotide sequence reads TGTGCCAGCAGACCACAGGGGAATAGCAATCAGCCCCAGCATTTT. This sequence encodes CASRPQGNSNQPQHF.